Presented here are 23 T cell receptor beta chains from one specimen sequenced in a study of siplizumab effects on memory and regulatory T cells. Measured with immunoSEQ multiplex PCR; TCRdb has only the in-frame clones, and not every one. The data show about 120,000 clones, with about 94% seen just once and over 0.15% held by the top ten. Sequenced material: non-Treg CD4+ T cells sorted from blood. The receptors derive from a human donor in good health.

This sequence joins TRBV25-1 and TRBJ2-3; no firm D call. This CDR3 region has 16 residues. Germline CDR1 and CDR2: MGHDK and SYGVNS. Trimming left V 1 base short and J 1 base short, with 12 bases between. The CDR3 DNA is TGTGCCAGCAGTGAATCTGGGCGCCTAGGCACAGATACGCAGTATTTT. Its protein product is CASSESGRLGTDTQYF.

This clone was picked up one time. This chain links TRBV7-2 with TRBJ2-7; no reliable D call. The CDR3 length is 14 residues. V shed 1 base and J shed 5 bases, with 12 bases lying between them. Germline V gene data show CDR1 as SGHTA and CDR2 as FQGNSA. CDR3 bases: TGTGCCAGCAGCTTAGAGCACTATCTCCACGAGCAGTACTTC. Protein: CASSLEHYLHEQYF.

V and J are TRBV18 and TRBJ2-4, with D uncertain. The V gene lost 3 bases and the J gene lost 2 bases, with 8 bases spanning the gap. CDR3 size: 14 residues. The germline V gene encodes CDR1 KGHSH and CDR2 LQKENI. CDR3 in amino acids: CASSPVNSKNIQYF. The CDR3 coding sequence is TGTGCCAGCTCACCCGTGAATTCCAAAAACATTCAGTACTTC. Combining the CDR3 with reference TRBV18 and TRBJ2-4 gives the whole variable domain NAGVMQNPRHLVRRRGQEARLRCSPMKGHSHVYWYRQLPEEGLKFMVYLQKENIIDESGMPKERFSAEFPKEGPSILRIQQVVRGDSAAYFCASSPVNSKNIQYFGAGTRLSVL.

V usage is TRBV7-2 and J usage is TRBJ1-5, with a weak D call TRBD1 (6 bases). In germline, CDR1 is SGHTA, CDR2 FQGNSA. The CDR3 runs 16 residues. The V and J ends lost 4 bases and 0 bases respectively, with 13 bases between them. The CDR3 bases are TGTGCCAGCAGCTGGAAGGGGGGCTATAGCAATCAGCCCCAGCATTTT. Amino acids: CASSWKGGYSNQPQHF.

This rearrangement joins TRBV13 to TRBJ1-2; D may be TRBD1 (5 bases). Germline V lookup: CDR1 PRHDT, CDR2 FYEKMQ (reference sequence). The CDR3 sequence is 14 residues long. Trimming left V 7 bases short and J 4 bases short, with 16 bases between. CDR3 loop: CASIIRGELYGYTF. DNA for the CDR3: TGTGCCAGCATTATTAGGGGAGAACTCTATGGCTACACCTTC.

The rearrangement links TRBV4-3 to TRBJ2-2, with D maybe TRBD2 (5 bases). Germline CDR1 LGHNA, CDR2 YSLEER. This CDR3 comprises 15 residues. V was shortened by 3 bases and J by 1 base, with 9 bases between the two germline ends. This CDR3 is CASSHRAGNTGELFF. CDR3 bases: TGCGCCAGCAGCCATCGGGCGGGGAACACCGGGGAGCTGTTTTTT.

Of note for this clone: Compared with germline, one end of the junction differs, possibly owing to a read error. The V gene is TRBV7-3, the J gene TRBJ2-2, with a possible D match to TRBD1 (5 bases). Germline assignment: CDR1 SGHTA and CDR2 FQGTGA. This CDR3 contains 14 residues. CDR3 bases: TGTGCCAGCAGCCTAACAGGGAACACCGGGGAGCTGTTTTTT. This gives the protein CASSLTGNTGELFF.

This clone came up a few times. V is TRBV27 and J is TRBJ2-7; 8 positions agree with TRBD2. After removal of 4 bases from V and 1 base from J, the junction contained 9 bases not matched to a gene. The V gene's germline CDR1 is MNHEY and CDR2 SMNVEV (reference sequence). The CDR3 has 16 residues. The CDR3 nucleotides are TGTGCCAGCAGTTCTATTCGCGGGGGGCCATCCTACGAGCAGTACTTC. Translated: CASSSIRGGPSYEQYF.

This clone is a singleton in its sample. Other DNA sequences in the same sample also yield this CDR3. The chain links TRBV7-9 to TRBJ1-1; D gene ambiguous. The CDR3 loop spans 13 amino acids. The V gene lost 1 base and the J gene lost 1 base, with 4 bases spanning the gap. The germline V gene has CDR1 SEHNR and CDR2 FQNEAQ (reference sequence). CDR3 sequence reads: CASSLGANTEAFF. DNA of the CDR3: TGTGCCAGCAGCTTAGGGGCGAACACTGAAGCTTTCTTT.

V is TRBV6-5 and J is TRBJ2-6, with a weak D call TRBD1 (6 bases). The length of the CDR3 is 15 residues. Germline loops: CDR1 MNHEY, CDR2 SVGAGI. V was trimmed by 4 bases and J by 0 bases, leaving 7 bases between them. In nucleotides, the CDR3 is TGTGCCAGCAGTTGGGACAACTCTGGGGCCAACGTCCTGACTTTC. Residues: CASSWDNSGANVLTF.

This clone was detected only a few times. As DNA, the CDR3 is TGTGCCAGCAGCGCGACAGGCTCAGCCGGCTACACCTTC. Translation gives CASSATGSAGYTF. The chain joins TRBV2 to TRBJ1-2; TRBD1 is a possible D gene (6 bases). With 6 bases removed from V and 8 bases from J, the gap between germline ends came to 16 bases. This CDR3 is 13 amino acids long. The V gene's germline CDR1 is SNHLY and CDR2 FYNNEI.

The rearrangement links TRBV11-1 to TRBJ2-1; 9 bases agree with TRBD1. The CDR3 is 14 amino acids. V was clipped by 4 bases and J by 5 bases; unmatched bases: 3. Germline loops: CDR1 SGHAT, CDR2 FQDESV (reference sequence). The CDR3 sequence is CASSWGTGNNEQFF. In DNA form, the CDR3 reads TGTGCCAGCAGCTGGGGGACAGGGAACAATGAGCAGTTCTTC.

CDR3 region: CAWSVPGLAGGPYNEQFF. The CDR3 nucleotides are TGTGCCTGGAGTGTACCGGGACTAGCGGGGGGGCCTTACAATGAGCAGTTCTTC. The chain is built from TRBV30 and TRBJ2-1; TRBD2 matches 16 bases. The length of the CDR3 is 18 residues. Per germline, CDR1 GTSNPN and CDR2 SVGIG (reference sequence). V trimming: 0 bases; J trimming: 4 bases; junction bases outside the gene matches: 6. Variable domain in full (rest from reference TRBV30 and TRBJ2-1): SQTIHQWPATLVQPVGSPLSLECTVEGTSNPNLYWYRQAAGRGLQLLFYSVGIGQISSEVPQNLSASRPQDRQFILSSKKLLLSDSGFYLCAWSVPGLAGGPYNEQFFGPGTRLTVL.

The V gene is TRBV5-1, the J gene TRBJ2-7; D might be TRBD1 or TRBD2, each matching 6 bases. Germline V gives CDR1 SGHRS, CDR2 YFSETQ. This CDR3 has 11 residues. V was pared by 6 bases and J by 3 bases, with 7 bases between. CDR3 in amino acids: CASKGGYEQYF. Written as DNA, the CDR3 is TGCGCCAGCAAGGGGGGCTACGAGCAGTACTTC.

This chain joins TRBV5-8 and TRBJ1-5; D might be TRBD1 (5 bases). V lost 5 bases and J lost 3, with 12 bases in between. From germline, CDR1 is SGHTS and CDR2 YDEGEE. This CDR3 spans 14 amino acids. CDR3 sequence: CASRPQGDNQPQHF. In nucleotides, the CDR3 is TGTGCCAGCAGACCTCAGGGTGACAATCAGCCCCAGCATTTT.

The J gene is TRBJ1-1, the V gene TRBV19, with a weak D call TRBD1 (5 bases). The ends were cut back, 3 bases at V and 8 bases at J, with 16 bases in the middle. CDR3 length equals 14 residues. Germline V gene sequence: CDR1 LNHDA, CDR2 SQIVND (reference sequence). The CDR3 DNA is TGTGCCAGTAGTATTTTAAGGGCAGGGCCCGAAGCTTTCTTT. Translated, it gives CASSILRAGPEAFF.

V and J are TRBV7-2 and TRBJ2-7, with D hard to call. Trimming stripped 2 bases from V and 2 bases from J, with 10 bases between. The CDR3 runs to 14 residues. Germline V lookup: CDR1 SGHTA, CDR2 FQGNSA. The CDR3 bases are TGTGCCAGCAGCTTACAGTTGAATACCTACGAGCAGTACTTC. As protein: CASSLQLNTYEQYF.

The chain joins TRBV7-7 to TRBJ2-5, with 8 bases lining up with TRBD2. The CDR3 sequence is 14 residues long. Germline trimming cut 4 bases from V and 4 bases from J; bases unmatched to any gene: 5. Germline V gene lookup returns CDR1 SSHAT and CDR2 FNYEAQ (reference sequence). As DNA, the CDR3 is TGTGCCAGCAGCTCCGGGACTAGATCAGAGACCCAGTACTTC. It codes for CASSSGTRSETQYF. The complete variable domain, with remaining parts taken from reference TRBV7-7 and TRBJ2-5, reads GAGVSQSPRYKVTKRGQDVTLRCDPISSHATLYWYQQALGQGPEFLTYFNYEAQPDKSGLPSDRFSAERPEGSISTLTIQRTEQRDSAMYRCASSSGTRSETQYFGPGTRLLVL.

The chain uses TRBV28 and TRBJ2-7; maybe TRBD1 (6 bases). V was pared by 3 bases and J by 1 base, with 10 bases between. This CDR3 has 14 amino acids. Germline CDR1 reads MDHEN; CDR2 reads SYDVKM. The DNA of the CDR3 is TGTGCCAGCAGTTTGGCAGGGGCTTCCTACGAGCAGTACTTC. Translation: CASSLAGASYEQYF. The whole variable domain, filled in from reference TRBV28 and TRBJ2-7, reads DVKVTQSSRYLVKRTGEKVFLECVQDMDHENMFWYRQDPGLGLRLIYFSYDVKMKEKGDIPEGYSVSREKKERFSLILESASTNQTSMYLCASSLAGASYEQYFGPGTRLTVT.

The chain links TRBV29-1 to TRBJ1-1; unclear D gene. Germline loops: CDR1 SQVTM, CDR2 ANQGSEA. The CDR3 covers 13 residues. V was pared by 3 bases and J by 4 bases, with 12 bases between. The CDR3 DNA sequence: TGCAGCGTTGACCATGGACCCGGCACTGAAGCTTTCTTT. Translated, it gives CSVDHGPGTEAFF.

The chain carries TRBV2 and TRBJ1-4; 8 bases line up with TRBD1. Germline lookup yields CDR1 SNHLY and CDR2 FYNNEI. The CDR3 is 15 amino acids. The V gene end was trimmed by 6 bases and the J gene end by 4 bases; junction bases not matched to a gene: 7. CDR3 sequence (DNA): TGTGCCAGCAGAAAACAGGGGGACATTAATGAAAAACTGTTTTTT. Residues: CASRKQGDINEKLFF.

This clone was found once. V gene TRBV21-1 combines with J gene TRBJ1-5; the table calls TRBD1, which could not be checked here. TRBV21-1 is flagged as a pseudogene. The CDR3 has 17 amino acids. The CDR3: CASSAGLGGIGNQPQHF. The CDR3 nucleotides read TGTGCCAGCAGCGCAGGTTTAGGGGGCATTGGCAATCAGCCCCAGCATTTT.

V gene TRBV9 combines with J gene TRBJ2-1; D gene ambiguous. V lost 3 bases, J lost 6 bases, and 19 bases lay in between. Germline V gives CDR1 SGDLS, CDR2 YYNGEE. This CDR3 contains 16 residues. CDR3 sequence reads: CASSAFTVRKGNEQFF. In nucleotides, the CDR3 is TGTGCCAGCAGCGCTTTTACAGTGCGAAAGGGCAATGAGCAGTTCTTC.